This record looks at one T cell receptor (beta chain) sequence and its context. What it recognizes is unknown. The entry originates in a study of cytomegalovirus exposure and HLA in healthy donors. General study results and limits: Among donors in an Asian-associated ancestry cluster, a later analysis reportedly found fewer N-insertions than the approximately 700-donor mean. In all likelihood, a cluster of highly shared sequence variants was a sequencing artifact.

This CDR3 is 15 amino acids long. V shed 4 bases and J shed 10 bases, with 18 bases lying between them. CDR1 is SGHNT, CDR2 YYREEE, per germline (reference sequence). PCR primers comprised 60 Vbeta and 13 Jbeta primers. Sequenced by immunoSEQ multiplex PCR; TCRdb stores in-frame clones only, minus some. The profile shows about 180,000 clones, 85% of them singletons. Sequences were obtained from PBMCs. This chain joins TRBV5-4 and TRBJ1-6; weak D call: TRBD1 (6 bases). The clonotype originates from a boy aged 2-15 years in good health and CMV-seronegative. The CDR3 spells CASSPTAGERSPLHF. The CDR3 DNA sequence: TGTGCCAGCAGCCCTACAGCAGGGGAGAGGTCACCCCTCCACTTT.